This is a list of T cell receptor beta chains from one sample in a study of regulatory T cells in long-lasting Graves disease. Via MiXCR, TCRdb re-called the multiplex PCR reads, giving one row per CDR3 protein. The repertoire holds over 500,000 distinct CDR3 sequences, with roughly 16% as singletons. The sample was also reused in another study, on T cells in Graves' hyperthyroidism and ophthalmopathy.

The sample was peripheral blood mononuclear cells (PBMCs), taken at new diagnosis, from a patient treated with antithyroid drugs. The source of these receptors is a woman aged 25 to 39 with Graves disease. Both conserved end residues are part of each CDR3. A D gene is named only where the DNA matches it firmly. Clone sizes are given selectively: once, few, many, or a class where the clone is expanded.

clone_size: many; d_call: -; j_call: TRBJ1-6; v_call: TRBV6-1; cdr3_aa: CASSAYRSPLHF; cdr3_nt: TGTGCCAGCAGCGCCTATCGGTCACCCCTCCACTTT
clone_size: many; d_call: TRBD1; j_call: TRBJ1-6; v_call: TRBV28; cdr3_aa: CASTPGTGANSPLHF; cdr3_nt: TGTGCCAGCACCCCTGGGACAGGGGCTAATTCACCCCTCCACTTT
clone_size: few; d_call: -; j_call: TRBJ2-7; v_call: TRBV2; cdr3_aa: CASSDGFEYEQYF; cdr3_nt: TGTGCCAGCAGTGACGGGTTTGAGTACGAGCAGTACTTC
clone_size: -; d_call: -; j_call: TRBJ2-3; v_call: TRBV7-2; cdr3_aa: CASSFQGTHTQYF; cdr3_nt: TGTGCCAGCAGCTTTCAGGGGACCCATACGCAGTATTTT
clone_size: many; d_call: -; j_call: TRBJ1-2; v_call: TRBV28; cdr3_aa: CASIARNYGYTF; cdr3_nt: TGTGCCAGCATCGCACGGAACTATGGCTACACCTTC
clone_size: many; d_call: -; j_call: TRBJ1-2; v_call: TRBV7-9; cdr3_aa: CATAGREDGYTF; cdr3_nt: TGTGCCACCGCGGGCAGGGAGGACGGCTACACCTTC
clone_size: -; d_call: -; j_call: TRBJ2-1; v_call: TRBV19; cdr3_aa: CASSIAFGGAGEQFF; cdr3_nt: TGTGCCAGTAGTATAGCGTTCGGAGGGGCCGGTGAGCAGTTCTTC
clone_size: many; d_call: -; j_call: TRBJ1-4; v_call: TRBV7-2; cdr3_aa: CASSLVTGRVEKLFF; cdr3_nt: TGTGCCAGCAGCTTGGTAACGGGTCGTGTGGAAAAACTGTTTTTT
clone_size: many; d_call: -; j_call: TRBJ1-2; v_call: TRBV6-5; cdr3_aa: CASSYSGGYGYTF; cdr3_nt: TGTGCCAGCAGTTACTCGGGGGGTTACGGCTACACCTTC
clone_size: many; d_call: TRBD1; j_call: TRBJ1-5; v_call: TRBV28; cdr3_aa: CASSVPGQGLGPQHF; cdr3_nt: TGTGCCAGCAGTGTGCCGGGACAGGGGTTGGGGCCCCAGCATTTT
clone_size: -; d_call: TRBD1; j_call: TRBJ2-7; v_call: TRBV30; cdr3_aa: CAWSKGQNYEQYF; cdr3_nt: TGTGCCTGGAGTAAGGGACAGAACTACGAGCAGTACTTC
clone_size: few; d_call: -; j_call: TRBJ2-1; v_call: TRBV10-1; cdr3_aa: CASSESLASHEQFF; cdr3_nt: TGCGCCAGCAGTGAGTCGTTAGCGAGTCATGAGCAGTTCTTC
clone_size: -; d_call: TRBD1; j_call: TRBJ2-6; v_call: TRBV4-1; cdr3_aa: CASSQVTGVGANVLTF; cdr3_nt: TGCGCCAGCAGCCAAGTCACAGGGGTAGGGGCCAACGTCCTGACTTTC
clone_size: -; d_call: TRBD2; j_call: TRBJ2-2; v_call: TRBV5-4; cdr3_aa: CASSSSPRGLADHTGELFF; cdr3_nt: TGTGCCAGCAGCTCCTCCCCTCGAGGACTAGCGGACCACACCGGGGAGCTGTTTTTT
clone_size: -; d_call: TRBD2; j_call: TRBJ2-3; v_call: TRBV5-1; cdr3_aa: CASSFEGLATDTQYF; cdr3_nt: TGCGCCAGCAGCTTTGAGGGACTAGCGACAGATACGCAGTATTTT
clone_size: many; d_call: -; j_call: TRBJ2-1; v_call: TRBV12-3/TRBV12-4; cdr3_aa: CASSPFEWDHNEQFF; cdr3_nt: TGTGCCAGCAGTCCTTTTGAGTGGGACCACAATGAGCAGTTCTTC
clone_size: -; d_call: -; j_call: TRBJ1-1; v_call: TRBV6-7; cdr3_aa: CASSYSTEMNTEAFF; cdr3_nt: TGTGCCAGCAGTTACTCGACCGAAATGAACACTGAAGCTTTCTTT
clone_size: -; d_call: -; j_call: TRBJ1-5; v_call: TRBV4-1; cdr3_aa: CASSQGGRGAAQPQHF; cdr3_nt: TGCGCCAGCAGCCAAGGAGGGCGGGGGGCCGCACAGCCCCAGCATTTT
clone_size: many; d_call: -; j_call: TRBJ2-7; v_call: TRBV7-2; cdr3_aa: CASSWATSEQYF; cdr3_nt: TGTGCCAGCAGCTGGGCTACTAGCGAGCAGTACTTC
clone_size: -; d_call: -; j_call: TRBJ2-7; v_call: TRBV30; cdr3_aa: CAWRIGRGYEQYF; cdr3_nt: TGTGCCTGGAGAATAGGGCGAGGCTACGAGCAGTACTTC
clone_size: -; d_call: -; j_call: TRBJ1-6; v_call: TRBV20-1; cdr3_aa: CSAATQGTNSPLHF; cdr3_nt: TGCAGTGCCGCTACCCAGGGAACTAATTCACCCCTCCACTTT
clone_size: few; d_call: TRBD2; j_call: TRBJ2-5; v_call: TRBV12-3/TRBV12-4; cdr3_aa: CASSPQRGQETQYF; cdr3_nt: TGTGCCAGCAGTCCTCAGCGGGGCCAAGAGACCCAGTACTTC
clone_size: many; d_call: -; j_call: TRBJ2-5; v_call: TRBV20-1; cdr3_aa: CSARTGLQETQYF; cdr3_nt: TGCAGTGCTAGAACGGGACTTCAAGAGACCCAGTACTTC
clone_size: many; d_call: -; j_call: TRBJ2-1; v_call: TRBV27; cdr3_aa: CASSRGGGLSNEQFF; cdr3_nt: TGTGCCAGCAGTCGTGGAGGAGGCCTGTCCAATGAGCAGTTCTTC
clone_size: many; d_call: TRBD1; j_call: TRBJ1-5; v_call: TRBV20-1; cdr3_aa: CSARGGPGQKNSNQPQHF; cdr3_nt: TGCAGTGCTAGAGGGGGCCCGGGACAGAAGAATAGCAATCAGCCCCAGCATTTT
clone_size: -; d_call: -; j_call: TRBJ1-5; v_call: TRBV6-5; cdr3_aa: CASSYGSWHQPQHF; cdr3_nt: TGTGCCAGCAGTTACGGCTCATGGCATCAGCCCCAGCATTTT